The sequence of this T cell receptor beta chain was determined in a study of regulatory T cells in long-lasting Graves disease. Described time point: newly diagnosed GD, antithyroid drugs for less than 3 months. PBMCs provided the RNA from which the TCR library was made. Points from the study as a whole: The study found TRBV28, TRBJ1-2 and TRBJ2-5 favored in persistent disease. Persistent cases of Graves' showed reduced TCR diversity relative to newly diagnosed patients.

With iRepertoire HTBI primers and Arm-PCR of CDR3 regions, TCR beta libraries were built. TCRdb analysed the multiplex PCR reads with MiXCR anew, one entry per CDR3 protein. The sample has over 400,000 distinct CDR3 sequences; approximately 14% are singletons. This clonotype was recorded many times. Its matching antigen is unknown. The CDR3 is 14 amino acids. Germline CDR1 and CDR2: MNHNS and SASEGT. Trimming cost V 3 bases and J 3 bases; bases outside gene matches: 3. The data were also submitted as part of a second study, on T cells in Graves' hyperthyroidism and ophthalmopathy.

This receptor was obtained from a woman aged 50 to 60 with Graves disease. This chain uses TRBV6-1 with TRBJ1-1, with 8 bases that match TRBD1. This specimen was peripheral blood mononuclear cells (PBMCs), taken at new diagnosis, from a patient treated with antithyroid drugs. The CDR3 region has the DNA TGTGCCAGCAGTGACAGGGGGCTTGACACTGAAGCTTTCTTT. This encodes CASSDRGLDTEAFF.